This TCR beta chain was recovered during a study of cytotoxic CD8 clonotypes in ibrutinib-treated CLL. Study-wide points: Higher clonality was seen at ibrutinib response and a return toward baseline at progression.

This clone was seen a handful of times. The antigen is not known. Libraries were prepared by immunoSEQ multiplex PCR; TCRdb keeps only in-frame clonotypes and omits some of them. Among 55,000 to 80,000 clones listed, roughly 59% were seen once. The ends were cut back, 4 bases at V and 1 base at J, with 9 bases in the middle. CDR3 length: 14 residues. Germline CDR1 and CDR2: SGDLS and YYNGEE. Sample: PBMCs, taken after 12 months of ibrutinib treatment. The sequence came from a human donor with chronic lymphocytic leukemia. This chain uses TRBV9 with TRBJ1-5, with D possibly TRBD1 on 5 matching bases. This chain's CDR3 is CASSRDSSNQPQHF. In DNA form, the CDR3 reads TGTGCCAGCAGCCGGGACTCCAGCAATCAGCCCCAGCATTTT. Full variable domain (missing parts from reference TRBV9 and TRBJ1-5): DSGVTQTPKHLITATGQRVTLRCSPRSGDLSVYWYQQSLDQGLQFLIQYYNGEERAKGNILERFSAQQFPDLHSELNLSSLELGDSALYFCASSRDSSNQPQHFGDGTRLSIL.